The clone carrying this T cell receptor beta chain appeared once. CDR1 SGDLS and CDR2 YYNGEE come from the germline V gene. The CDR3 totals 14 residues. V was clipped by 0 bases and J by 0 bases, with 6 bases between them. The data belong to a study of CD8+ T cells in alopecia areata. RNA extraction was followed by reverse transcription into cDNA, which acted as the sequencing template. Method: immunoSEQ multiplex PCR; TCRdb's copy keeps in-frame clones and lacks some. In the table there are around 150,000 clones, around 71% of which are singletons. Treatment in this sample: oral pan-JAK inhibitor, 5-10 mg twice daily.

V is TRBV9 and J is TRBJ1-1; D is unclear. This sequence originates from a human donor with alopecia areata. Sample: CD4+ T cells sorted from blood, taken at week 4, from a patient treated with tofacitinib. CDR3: CASSVGEMNTEAFF. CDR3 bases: TGTGCCAGCAGCGTAGGAGAGATGAACACTGAAGCTTTCTTT.